These 26 T cell receptor beta chains share one sample of origin, sequenced in a study of blood T cell repertoires in COVID-19. Some clones are missing from TCRdb's copy, which holds only in-frame ones; the method was immunoSEQ multiplex PCR. The table lists about 81,000 clones, around nine tenths of them singletons, with more than 4.5% in the top ten. The sample taken for sequencing was peripheral blood. The receptors stem from a woman at least 80 years old with acute or convalescent COVID-19.

The genes are TRBV18 and TRBJ1-1, with a tentative D call TRBD1 (6 bases). In germline, CDR1 is KGHSH, CDR2 LQKENI. The CDR3 has 15 residues. V was pared by 3 bases and J by 4 bases, with 15 bases between. CDR3 loop: CASSPPDLGGTEAFF. In nucleotides, the CDR3 is TGTGCCAGCTCACCTCCGGACCTAGGGGGCACTGAAGCTTTCTTT.

This rearrangement joins TRBV4-1 to TRBJ2-3; D call uncertain. Per the germline V gene, CDR1 is MGHRA and CDR2 is YSYEKL. This CDR3 is built from 13 residues. V lost 3 bases to trimming and J lost 4 bases, with 8 bases between them. CDR3 DNA sequence: TGCGCCAGCAGCCACATCCTATCAGATACGCAGTATTTT. This sequence encodes CASSHILSDTQYF.

The chain combines TRBV6-6 with TRBJ2-1; D might be TRBD1 (9 bases). Per the germline V gene, CDR1 is MNHNY and CDR2 is SVGAGI (reference sequence). The CDR3 is 13 amino acids. Trimming took off 8 bases at V and 9 bases at J, with 17 bases between the two ends. This chain's CDR3 is CASLLADRGEQFF. DNA for the CDR3: TGTGCCAGCCTACTAGCGGACAGGGGTGAGCAGTTCTTC.

The J gene is TRBJ1-2, the V gene TRBV25-1; D perhaps matches TRBD1 (5 bases). V dropped 8 bases and J dropped 2 bases, with 12 bases sitting between them. Germline values: CDR1 MGHDK, CDR2 SYGVNS. This CDR3 is built from 13 residues. This chain's CDR3 is CASRSDKNYGYTF. For the CDR3, the DNA is TGTGCCAGCCGTTCGGACAAGAACTATGGCTACACCTTC.

The CDR3 region is CASSAWGGLETQYF. The CDR3 DNA reads as TGTGCCAGCAGTGCTTGGGGGGGCCTTGAGACCCAGTACTTC. The rearrangement uses TRBV7-9 and TRBJ2-5, with D maybe TRBD2 (7 bases). The germline gives CDR1 SEHNR, CDR2 FQNEAQ (reference sequence). V lost 6 bases, J lost 5 bases, and 16 bases lay in between. The CDR3 is 14 amino acids.

The chain is built from TRBV18 and TRBJ2-2; perhaps TRBD1 as D (6 bases). Trimming left V 6 bases short and J 1 base short, with 6 bases between. The CDR3 loop spans 13 amino acids. Germline CDR1 reads KGHSH; CDR2 reads LQKENI. The CDR3 region has the DNA TGTGCCAGCTCGGGACAGAACACCGGGGAGCTGTTTTTT. It encodes CASSGQNTGELFF.

This chain uses TRBV6-1 with TRBJ2-3, with 8 positions matching TRBD2. The CDR3 sequence is 16 residues long. The V segment lost 4 bases and the J segment 0 bases; nucleotides outside the gene matches: 6. Per the germline V gene, CDR1 is MNHNS and CDR2 is SASEGT. CDR3 sequence: CASSAGGATSTDTQYF. The CDR3 coding sequence is TGTGCCAGCAGTGCCGGGGGGGCAACTAGCACAGATACGCAGTATTTT.

V gene TRBV7-2 combines with J gene TRBJ1-2, with 9 bases identical to TRBD1. V dropped 5 bases and J dropped 5; count of bases not matched to a gene: 12. Germline V gene sequence: CDR1 SGHTA, CDR2 FQGNSA. The CDR3 has 16 amino acids. For the CDR3, the DNA is TGTGCCAGCAGCCGGGCGGGACAGGGCGTAGGATATGGCTACACCTTC. Translated, it gives CASSRAGQGVGYGYTF.

CDR3 sequence (DNA): TGTGCCACCAGTGATTCAAGATCGGGACAGGGTGGAGAGACCCAGTACTTC. Translation gives CATSDSRSGQGGETQYF. J is TRBJ2-5 and V is TRBV24-1, with TRBD1 matching 9 bases. The CDR3 contains 17 residues. J gave up 4 bases and V 2 bases, and 10 bases lay outside the gene matches. Germline assignment: CDR1 KGHDR and CDR2 SFDVKD.

This rearrangement joins TRBV19 to TRBJ1-2; 9 bases are shared with TRBD1. Germline V gene sequence: CDR1 LNHDA, CDR2 SQIVND (reference sequence). The CDR3 extends over 15 amino acids. V was pared by 5 bases and J by 7 bases, with 11 bases of the junction left unmatched. This chain's CDR3 is CASSPTGGYDPGYTF. In DNA, the CDR3 is TGTGCCAGTAGTCCGACAGGGGGATATGATCCTGGCTACACCTTC.

The chain recombines TRBV2 with TRBJ2-5, with 11 positions matching TRBD2. The CDR3 has 16 amino acids. Germline V lookup: CDR1 SNHLY, CDR2 FYNNEI. The trim removed 1 base at V and 2 bases at J, leaving 3 bases unmatched. The CDR3 spells CASSEELAGGQETQYF. DNA of the CDR3: TGTGCCAGCAGTGAAGAGCTAGCGGGAGGTCAAGAGACCCAGTACTTC.

The V call is TRBV6-5, the J call TRBJ2-7, with 7 bases lining up with TRBD2. Germline CDR1 and CDR2: MNHEY and SVGAGI. The ends lost 8 bases at V and 4 bases at J; junction bases unmatched: 8. CDR3 length: 13 residues. The CDR3 DNA reads as TGTGCCAGCGAACGAGCGGGAAGGTACGAGCAGTACTTC. It yields the protein CASERAGRYEQYF.

The rearrangement links TRBV6-1 to TRBJ1-4; TRBD1 matches at 9 bases. CDR1 is MNHNS and CDR2 is SASEGT in the germline V gene. This CDR3 comprises 16 residues. J lost 7 bases, V lost 4 bases, and 10 bases had no gene match. This CDR3 reads CASSATDRGGGEKLFF. DNA of the CDR3: TGTGCCAGCAGTGCAACGGACAGGGGAGGAGGTGAAAAACTGTTTTTT.

The rearrangement uses TRBV18 and TRBJ2-2, with TRBD1 identical over 7 bases. The CDR3 length is 14 residues. The V and J ends lost 0 bases and 5 bases, in that order; junction bases with no gene match: 0. Germline assignment: CDR1 KGHSH and CDR2 LQKENI. The chain's CDR3 is CASSPPTGTGELFF. CDR3 DNA sequence: TGTGCCAGCTCACCACCGACAGGGACCGGGGAGCTGTTTTTT.

V is TRBV7-2 and J is TRBJ2-4; maybe TRBD2 (6 bases). Trimming pared 1 base from V and 6 bases from J, leaving 7 bases between. CDR3 length: 13 amino acids. The V gene's germline CDR1 is SGHTA and CDR2 FQGNSA. The CDR3 DNA reads as TGTGCCAGCAGCTTAGTCGGGGGAAACATTCAGTACTTC. This gives the protein CASSLVGGNIQYF. Using reference TRBV7-2 and TRBJ2-4 for the parts outside the CDR3, the full variable domain is GAGVSQSPSNKVTEKGKDVELRCDPISGHTALYWYRQSLGQGLEFLIYFQGNSAPDKSGLPSDRFSAERTGGSVSTLTIQRTQQEDSAVYLCASSLVGGNIQYFGAGTRLSVL.

The rearrangement joins TRBV12-3 or TRBV12-4 to TRBJ2-5; D is ambiguous. Trimming stripped 4 bases from V and 2 bases from J, with 2 bases between. This CDR3 has 11 amino acids. CDR3 sequence reads: CASSSQETQYF. CDR3 DNA: TGTGCCAGCAGTTCTCAAGAGACCCAGTACTTC.

The chain couples TRBV4-1 to TRBJ2-7, with 11 bases matching TRBD1. Per the germline V gene, CDR1 is MGHRA and CDR2 is YSYEKL. V was clipped by 1 base and J by 3 bases; unmatched bases: 14. The CDR3 has 19 amino acids. The CDR3 DNA reads as TGCGCCAGCAGCCAAGGCGGGACAGGGGGTCGGTGGGGATTCTACGAGCAGTACTTC. Encoded protein: CASSQGGTGGRWGFYEQYF.

The chain couples TRBV7-2 to TRBJ1-6; D call uncertain. V lost 1 base and J 4 bases, leaving 5 bases between the germline ends. CDR1 is SGHTA and CDR2 is FQGNSA in the germline V gene. The CDR3 is 14 amino acids. The CDR3 loop reads CASSLGPYNSPLHF. CDR3 coding DNA: TGTGCCAGCAGCTTAGGGCCTTATAATTCACCCCTCCACTTT.

The chain joins TRBV20-1 to TRBJ2-7, with TRBD1 identical over 10 bases. The CDR3 spans 14 residues. Germline V gene sequence: CDR1 DFQATT, CDR2 SNEGSKA (reference sequence). The trim removed 5 bases at V and 5 bases at J, leaving 9 bases unmatched. The CDR3 DNA sequence: TGCAGTGCTCGTGAGACAGGGGGCTTAGACGAGCAGTACTTC. As protein: CSARETGGLDEQYF.

This chain links TRBV7-6 with TRBJ2-1, with 12 nucleotides matching TRBD2. Germline V gene sequence: CDR1 SGHVS, CDR2 FNYEAQ. After removal of 1 base from V and 2 bases from J, the junction contained 3 bases not matched to a gene. The CDR3 is 17 amino acids. CDR3 coding DNA: TGTGCCAGCAGCTTAGGCCGACTAGCGGGAGCCTACAATGAGCAGTTCTTC. Protein: CASSLGRLAGAYNEQFF.

This chain links TRBV4-2 with TRBJ2-7, with 14 bases lining up with TRBD2. V shed 5 bases and J 1 base; nucleotides not matched to a gene: 13. CDR1 is LGHNA, CDR2 YNFKEQ, per germline. The CDR3 sequence is 19 residues long. The CDR3 sequence: CASSIPTSGRASPSYEQYF. CDR3 DNA sequence: TGTGCCAGCAGCATTCCGACTAGCGGGAGGGCCAGCCCATCCTACGAGCAGTACTTC.

The genes are TRBV11-1 and TRBJ2-7; D is ambiguous. The ends were cut back, 1 base at V and 2 bases at J, with 6 bases in the middle. CDR1 and CDR2 from the germline V gene are SGHAT and FQDESV (reference sequence). The CDR3 extends over 13 amino acids. CDR3 coding DNA: TGTGCCAGCAGCTTAGAACAGACCTACGAGCAGTACTTC. Amino acids: CASSLEQTYEQYF.

This rearrangement joins TRBV30 to TRBJ1-2, with 11 bases fitting TRBD1. With 2 bases clipped from V and 4 bases from J, the junction kept 3 bases outside the gene matches. The CDR3 sequence is 14 residues long. Germline V CDR1 and CDR2: GTSNPN, SVGIG (reference sequence). CDR3 in amino acids: CAWSKDRGLYGYTF. CDR3 in DNA: TGTGCCTGGAGTAAGGACAGGGGGCTCTATGGCTACACCTTC.

This sequence joins TRBV9 and TRBJ2-7; TRBD1 agrees at 9 bases. The CDR3 totals 15 residues. With 0 bases clipped from V and 6 bases from J, the junction kept 7 bases outside the gene matches. Germline values: CDR1 SGDLS, CDR2 YYNGEE. The CDR3 coding sequence is TGTGCCAGCAGCGTAGTAGGGACAGGGTTGGCCGAGCAGTACTTC. Its protein is CASSVVGTGLAEQYF.

CDR3 amino acids: CSASGLGQETQYF. DNA for the CDR3: TGCAGTGCTAGTGGGCTTGGTCAAGAGACCCAGTACTTC. The chain carries TRBV20-1 and TRBJ2-5, with no clear D. The CDR3 is made up of 13 amino acids. Between the trimmed V and J ends, which lost 3 bases and 2 bases, there was a span of 10 bases. The germline gives CDR1 DFQATT, CDR2 SNEGSKA (reference sequence).

The V call is TRBV30, the J call TRBJ2-1; D possibly corresponds to TRBD2 (6 bases). The CDR3 extends over 16 amino acids. Germline-derived CDR1 and CDR2 are GTSNPN and SVGIG (reference sequence). V was shortened by 0 bases and J by 0 bases, with 12 bases between the two germline ends. This chain's CDR3 is CAWSVRGVSSYNEQFF. Here the CDR3 DNA reads TGTGCCTGGAGTGTACGCGGGGTTAGCTCCTACAATGAGCAGTTCTTC. Complete variable domain (other parts from reference TRBV30 and TRBJ2-1): SQTIHQWPATLVQPVGSPLSLECTVEGTSNPNLYWYRQAAGRGLQLLFYSVGIGQISSEVPQNLSASRPQDRQFILSSKKLLLSDSGFYLCAWSVRGVSSYNEQFFGPGTRLTVL.